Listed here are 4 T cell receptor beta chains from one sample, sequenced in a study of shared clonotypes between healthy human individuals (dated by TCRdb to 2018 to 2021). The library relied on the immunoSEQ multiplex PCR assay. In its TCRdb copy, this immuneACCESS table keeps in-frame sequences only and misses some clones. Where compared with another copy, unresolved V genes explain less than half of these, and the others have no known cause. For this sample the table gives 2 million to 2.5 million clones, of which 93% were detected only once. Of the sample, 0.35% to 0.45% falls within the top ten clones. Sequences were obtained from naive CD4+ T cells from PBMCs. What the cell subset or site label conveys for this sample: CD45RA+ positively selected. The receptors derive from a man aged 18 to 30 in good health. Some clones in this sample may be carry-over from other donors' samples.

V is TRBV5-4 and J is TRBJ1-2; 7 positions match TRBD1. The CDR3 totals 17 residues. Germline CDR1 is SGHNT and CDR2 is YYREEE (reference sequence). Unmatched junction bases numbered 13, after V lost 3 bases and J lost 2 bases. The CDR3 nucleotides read TGTGCCAGCAGCTATGGACAGGAACGGCCTTCAAACTATGGCTACACCTTC. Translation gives CASSYGQERPSNYGYTF.

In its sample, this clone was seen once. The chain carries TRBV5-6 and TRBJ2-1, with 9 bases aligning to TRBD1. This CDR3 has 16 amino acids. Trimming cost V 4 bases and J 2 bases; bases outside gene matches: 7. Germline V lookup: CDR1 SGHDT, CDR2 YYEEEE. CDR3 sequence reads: CASSEWTGEAYNEQFF. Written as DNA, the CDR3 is TGTGCCAGCAGCGAGTGGACAGGGGAGGCCTACAATGAGCAGTTCTTC.

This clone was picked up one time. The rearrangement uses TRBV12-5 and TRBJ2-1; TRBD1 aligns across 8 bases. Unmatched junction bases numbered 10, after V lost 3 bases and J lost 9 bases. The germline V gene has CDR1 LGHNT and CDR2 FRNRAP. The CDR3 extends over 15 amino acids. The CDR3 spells CASGFVSQGAGEQFF. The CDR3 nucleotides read TGTGCTAGTGGTTTTGTTAGCCAGGGGGCTGGTGAGCAGTTCTTC.

The CDR3 nucleotides are TGTGCCAGCAGCTTTAGACCAAACAATGAGCAGTTCTTC. Encoded protein: CASSFRPNNEQFF. The rearrangement joins TRBV7-2 to TRBJ2-1; D uncertain. Germline V gives CDR1 SGHTA, CDR2 FQGNSA. With 3 bases removed from V and 5 bases from J, the gap between germline ends came to 8 bases. CDR3 size: 13 residues.